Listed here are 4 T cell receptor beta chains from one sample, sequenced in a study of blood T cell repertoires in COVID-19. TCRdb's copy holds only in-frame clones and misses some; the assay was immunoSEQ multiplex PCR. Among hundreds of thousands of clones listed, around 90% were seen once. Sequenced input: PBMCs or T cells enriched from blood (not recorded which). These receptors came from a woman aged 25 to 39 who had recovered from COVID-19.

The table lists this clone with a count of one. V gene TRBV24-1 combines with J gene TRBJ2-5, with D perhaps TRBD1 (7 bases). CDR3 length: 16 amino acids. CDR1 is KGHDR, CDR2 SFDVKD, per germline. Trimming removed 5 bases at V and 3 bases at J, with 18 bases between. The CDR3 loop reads CATSGGTASREETQYF. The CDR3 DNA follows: TGTGCCACCAGTGGCGGGACAGCCTCCAGAGAAGAGACCCAGTACTTC.

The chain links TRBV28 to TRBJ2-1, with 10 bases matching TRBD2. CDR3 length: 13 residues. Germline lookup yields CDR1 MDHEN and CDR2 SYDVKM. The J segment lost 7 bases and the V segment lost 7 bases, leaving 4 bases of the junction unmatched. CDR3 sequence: CASTLAGENEQFF. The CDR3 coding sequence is TGTGCCAGCACCCTAGCGGGGGAGAATGAGCAGTTCTTC. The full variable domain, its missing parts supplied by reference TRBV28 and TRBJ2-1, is DVKVTQSSRYLVKRTGEKVFLECVQDMDHENMFWYRQDPGLGLRLIYFSYDVKMKEKGDIPEGYSVSREKKERFSLILESASTNQTSMYLCASTLAGENEQFFGPGTRLTVL.

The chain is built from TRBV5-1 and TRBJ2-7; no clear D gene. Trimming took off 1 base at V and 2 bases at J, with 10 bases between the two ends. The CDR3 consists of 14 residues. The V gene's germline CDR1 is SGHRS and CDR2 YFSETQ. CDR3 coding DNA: TGCGCCAGCAGCTTGTTAGCCACTGCCTACGAGCAGTACTTC. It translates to CASSLLATAYEQYF.

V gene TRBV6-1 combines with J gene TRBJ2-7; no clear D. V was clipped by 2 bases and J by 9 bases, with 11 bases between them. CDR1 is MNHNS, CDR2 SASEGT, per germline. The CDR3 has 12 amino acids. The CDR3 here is CASSESILRQYF. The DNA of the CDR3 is TGTGCCAGCAGTGAATCTATACTGCGGCAGTACTTC.